Listed here are 27 T cell receptor beta chains from one sample, sequenced in a study of Ad26.COV2.S vaccination and SARS-CoV-2 variants. Treatment in this sample: over 15 received Ad26.COV2.S at low or high dose, single or two shots; roughly 5 received placebo; per-sample allocation not given. The samples were gathered on day 63 after the first injection of vaccine or placebo. Only in-frame clones appear in the TCRdb table, and some are missing; sequencing was by immunoSEQ multiplex PCR. The repertoire includes some 390,000 clones, more than 85% of them detected once, and under 3.5% sits in the top ten. The sequencing used peripheral blood, collected in a trial of Ad26.COV2.S vaccine versus placebo. The receptors stem from a person aged 18 to 59 who received the Ad26.COV2.S COVID-19 vaccine or a placebo.

On this clone: This specimen includes other DNA sequences encoding the same CDR3. The chain has TRBV7-9 and TRBJ1-1; unclear D gene. This CDR3 contains 11 residues. CDR1 and CDR2 from the germline V gene are SEHNR and FQNEAQ (reference sequence). Trimming left V 3 bases short and J 5 bases short, with 4 bases between. The CDR3 region is CASSFGTEAFF. The CDR3 bases are TGTGCCAGCAGCTTCGGGACTGAAGCTTTCTTT. The whole variable domain, filled in from reference TRBV7-9 and TRBJ1-1, reads DTGVSQNPRHKITKRGQNVTFRCDPISEHNRLYWYRQTLGQGPEFLTYFQNEAQLEKSRLLSDRFSAERPKGSFSTLEIQRTEQGDSAMYLCASSFGTEAFFGQGTRLTVV.

The chain joins TRBV5-8 to TRBJ1-4; 7 nucleotides match TRBD1. The germline gives CDR1 SGHTS, CDR2 YDEGEE. V dropped 1 base and J dropped 8; count of bases not matched to a gene: 17. The CDR3 has 18 residues. CDR3 in amino acids: CASSLSRDSKAVGEKLFF. The CDR3 DNA is TGTGCCAGCAGCTTGAGCCGGGACAGCAAAGCAGTGGGGGAAAAACTGTTTTTT. The full variable domain, rest sourced from reference TRBV5-8 and TRBJ1-4, is EAGVTQSPTHLIKTRGQQATLRCSPISGHTSVYWYQQALGLGLQFLLWYDEGEERNRGNFPPRFSGRQFPNYSSELNVNALELEDSALYLCASSLSRDSKAVGEKLFFGSGTQLSVL.

The chain uses TRBV7-2 and TRBJ2-2; D is unclear. V lost 0 bases and J lost 4, with 9 bases in between. This CDR3 spans 15 amino acids. The germline gives CDR1 SGHTA, CDR2 FQGNSA. CDR3 in amino acids: CASSLAGGVTGELFF. The CDR3 nucleotides read TGTGCCAGCAGCTTAGCGGGTGGGGTCACCGGGGAGCTGTTTTTT.

The chain has TRBV11-2 and TRBJ2-1, with TRBD2 matching 11 bases. The V gene's germline CDR1 is SGHAT and CDR2 FQNNGV. The CDR3 runs to 15 residues. V shed 6 bases and J 4 bases; nucleotides not matched to a gene: 5. The CDR3 DNA is TGTGCCAGCAGATCACTAGCGGGGGCTTACAATGAGCAGTTCTTC. This gives the protein CASRSLAGAYNEQFF.

CDR3 sequence (DNA): TGTGCCAGCAGCGCCCTGCGGGGAATCAACACCGGGGAGCTGTTTTTT. It encodes CASSALRGINTGELFF. V gene TRBV11-1 combines with J gene TRBJ2-2; D might be TRBD2 (6 bases). Germline V gene data show CDR1 as SGHAT and CDR2 as FQDESV (reference sequence). Trimming took 5 bases from V and 2 from J, leaving 15 bases between them. There are 16 residues in the CDR3.

This clone has only a few counts. In DNA, the CDR3 is TGTGCCAGCGGAGGCCGGGACAGAGACAATGAGCAGTTCTTC. It is translated as CASGGRDRDNEQFF. The rearrangement uses TRBV2 and TRBJ2-1, with 7 bases fitting TRBD1. The CDR3 has 14 amino acids. V lost 8 bases and J lost 5; bases outside the gene matches: 9. Germline V CDR1 and CDR2: SNHLY, FYNNEI.

The V call is TRBV2, the J call TRBJ2-7, with D tentatively TRBD1 (6 bases). V lost 0 bases to trimming and J lost 3 bases, with 9 bases between them. CDR1 is SNHLY and CDR2 is FYNNEI in the germline V gene. This CDR3 has 14 residues. CDR3 DNA sequence: TGTGCCAGCAGTGAAGCGGACAGATTCTACGAGCAGTACTTC. This translates into CASSEADRFYEQYF. Filled out from reference TRBV2 and TRBJ2-7, the complete variable domain reads EPEVTQTPSHQVTQMGQEVILRCVPISNHLYFYWYRQILGQKVEFLVSFYNNEISEKSEIFDDQFSVERPDGSNFTLKIRSTKLEDSAMYFCASSEADRFYEQYFGPGTRLTVT.

The chain couples TRBV6-1 to TRBJ2-7, with D possibly matching TRBD1 (6 bases). Between the trimmed V and J ends, which lost 1 base and 2 bases, there was a span of 6 bases. Germline CDR1 MNHNS, CDR2 SASEGT. This CDR3 contains 13 residues. CDR3 bases: TGTGCCAGCAGTGAAGGGGACACCTACGAGCAGTACTTC. This gives the protein CASSEGDTYEQYF.

This chain links TRBV10-3 with TRBJ1-1; D might be TRBD1 (5 bases). This CDR3 is 15 amino acids long. In germline, CDR1 is ENHRY, CDR2 SYGVKD. V was trimmed by 4 bases and J by 2 bases, leaving 14 bases between them. The CDR3 reads CAISGPGGENTEAFF. The DNA for the CDR3 is TGTGCCATCAGTGGGCCCGGGGGAGAAAACACTGAAGCTTTCTTT.

This clone showed up just a few times. The rearrangement joins TRBV2 to TRBJ2-7; D is unclear. CDR1 and CDR2 from the germline V gene are SNHLY and FYNNEI. The V end was cut by 6 bases, the J end by 4 bases, with 10 bases between. This CDR3 is built from 12 residues. The CDR3 here is CASRTFGYEQYF. The CDR3 DNA reads TGTGCCAGCAGAACTTTTGGTTACGAGCAGTACTTC.

The chain joins TRBV6-6 to TRBJ1-2; no clear D. The CDR3 is made up of 15 amino acids. Germline-derived CDR1 and CDR2 are MNHNY and SVGAGI (reference sequence). The V end was cut by 4 bases, the J end by 5 bases, with 17 bases between. The CDR3 DNA follows: TGTGCCAGCAGTTCCGACCGGGTTCTAGGGTATGGCTACACCTTC. Protein: CASSSDRVLGYGYTF.

This chain links TRBV6-5 with TRBJ2-7, with 7 bases fitting TRBD1. The trim removed 6 bases at V and 2 bases at J, leaving 1 base unmatched. CDR1 is MNHEY and CDR2 is SVGAGI in the germline V gene. The CDR3 totals 12 residues. CDR3 protein: CASRDRTYEQYF. The CDR3 DNA sequence: TGTGCCAGCAGGGACAGGACCTACGAGCAGTACTTC.

J is TRBJ1-6 and V is TRBV6-1; 9 bases agree with TRBD1. Trimming removed 3 bases from V and 9 bases from J; junction bases left unmatched: 6. The germline V gene encodes CDR1 MNHNS and CDR2 SASEGT. CDR3 length: 15 residues. CDR3 nucleotide sequence: TGTGCCAGCAGTGAGGCACAGGGGGCGCGTTCACCCCTCCACTTT. Protein product: CASSEAQGARSPLHF.

The chain has TRBV9 and TRBJ2-7; tentative D call: TRBD2 (7 bases). The germline V and J ends were trimmed by 2 bases and 4 bases, with 13 bases remaining between them. Per germline, CDR1 SGDLS and CDR2 YYNGEE. The length of the CDR3 is 14 residues. CDR3 nucleotide sequence: TGTGCCAGCAGCGTCCGAGGGGGGGCTTACGAGCAGTACTTC. It is translated as CASSVRGGAYEQYF.

V is TRBV7-9 and J is TRBJ2-5, with D perhaps TRBD2 (6 bases). The CDR3 has 16 amino acids. V dropped 2 bases and J dropped 1 base, with 14 bases sitting between them. Germline V gene sequence: CDR1 SEHNR, CDR2 FQNEAQ (reference sequence). CDR3 protein: CASSLRRGATQETQYF. In DNA, the CDR3 is TGTGCCAGCAGCTTAAGGCGGGGAGCAACCCAAGAGACCCAGTACTTC.

The chain uses TRBV18 and TRBJ2-2; D is possibly TRBD1 or TRBD2 (5 bases each). The germline gives CDR1 KGHSH, CDR2 LQKENI. The CDR3 contains 16 residues. V lost 5 bases and J 1 base, leaving 14 bases between the germline ends. CDR3 nucleotide sequence: TGTGCCAGCTCATTATCCGGGACGGAGAACACCGGGGAGCTGTTTTTT. Translating it yields CASSLSGTENTGELFF.

This clone was observed a few times. The gene calls are TRBV25-1 and TRBJ1-2, with 7 positions matching TRBD1. The germline V gene has CDR1 MGHDK and CDR2 SYGVNS. With 4 bases clipped from V and 0 bases from J, the junction kept 2 bases outside the gene matches. CDR3 size: 14 residues. CDR3 in amino acids: CASSGQGSNYGYTF. The CDR3 region has the DNA TGTGCCAGCAGTGGACAGGGATCTAACTATGGCTACACCTTC.

This clone has more than one count but fewer than ten. J is TRBJ1-3 and V is TRBV10-1; D is unresolved. The CDR3 sequence is 14 residues long. Germline lookup yields CDR1 WNHNN and CDR2 SYGVQD (reference sequence). V dropped 3 bases and J dropped 4 bases, with 10 bases sitting between them. The CDR3 DNA reads TGCGCCAGCAGTGACGCCCGACCGGGAAACACCATATATTTT. It specifies CASSDARPGNTIYF.

Worth noting for this clone: The same CDR3 can be traced to other DNA sequences in this sample. The chain recombines TRBV7-9 with TRBJ2-3; D call uncertain. The germline V gene has CDR1 SEHNR and CDR2 FQNEAQ (reference sequence). The CDR3 has 12 amino acids. With 1 base removed from V and 4 bases from J, the gap between germline ends came to 3 bases. The CDR3, as DNA: TGTGCCAGCAGCTTAGAAGCAGATACGCAGTATTTT. It encodes CASSLEADTQYF.

The gene calls are TRBV21-1 and TRBJ2-4; the table's D call of TRBD2 was not tested on the DNA. TRBV21-1 is given as a pseudogene. The CDR3 has 18 amino acids. The CDR3 loop reads CASSKVLLADLAKNIQYF. CDR3 DNA: TGTGCCAGCAGCAAAGTACTACTAGCGGACTTAGCCAAAAACATTCAGTACTTC.

The chain is built from TRBV4-3 and TRBJ2-1; TRBD1 is a possible D gene (7 bases). Germline loops: CDR1 LGHNA, CDR2 YSLEER. CDR3 length: 17 residues. The ends were cut back, 5 bases at V and 1 base at J, with 18 bases in the middle. The CDR3 bases are TGCGCCAGCAGCAAGCACACAGGGGAGGAATCCTACAATGAGCAGTTCTTC. Its protein is CASSKHTGEESYNEQFF.

This chain links TRBV3-1 (or the pseudogene TRBV3-2) with TRBJ1-2; 9 bases are shared with TRBD1. The CDR3 consists of 15 residues. J was trimmed by 5 bases and V by 0 bases; bases with no gene match: 4. The germline V gene has CDR1 LGHDT and CDR2 YNNKEL (reference sequence). Here the CDR3 reads CASSQEGTGLYGYTF. The CDR3 coding sequence is TGTGCCAGCAGCCAAGAGGGGACAGGGTTGTATGGCTACACCTTC.

The J gene is TRBJ1-1, the V gene TRBV10-3; tentative D call: TRBD1 (5 bases). Trimming pared 4 bases from V and 1 base from J, leaving 10 bases between. Germline V gene lookup returns CDR1 ENHRY and CDR2 SYGVKD. The CDR3 is made up of 14 amino acids. CDR3 protein: CAISVGEENTEAFF. Written as DNA, the CDR3 is TGTGCCATCAGTGTGGGGGAAGAGAACACTGAAGCTTTCTTT.

The chain has TRBV5-1 and TRBJ1-6; 7 positions match TRBD1. CDR1 and CDR2 (germline): SGHRS, YFSETQ. This CDR3 is built from 15 residues. V lost 7 bases and J lost 3; bases outside the gene matches: 7. CDR3 nucleotides: TGCGCCAGCGACGACCGGGACAGCTATAATTCACCCCTCCACTTT. Its translation: CASDDRDSYNSPLHF.

V and J are TRBV7-9 and TRBJ2-7; D is unclear. Per germline, CDR1 SEHNR and CDR2 FQNEAQ (reference sequence). The V and J ends lost 4 bases and 0 bases respectively, with 13 bases between them. The CDR3 covers 15 residues. CDR3 nucleotide sequence: TGTGCCAGCAGCTCCCATCGATTGAGCTCCTACGAGCAGTACTTC. The encoded protein is CASSSHRLSSYEQYF.

The chain links TRBV11-3 to TRBJ2-2; D ambiguous. Between the trimmed V and J ends, which lost 5 bases and 0 bases, there was a span of 4 bases. CDR1 SGHNT and CDR2 YENEEA come from the germline V gene. The CDR3 runs 13 residues. CDR3: CASSGTNTGELFF. CDR3 coding DNA: TGTGCCAGCAGCGGGACGAACACCGGGGAGCTGTTTTTT.

The chain is built from TRBV5-1 and TRBJ1-3; tentatively, D is TRBD1 (6 bases). The CDR3 runs to 14 residues. Germline V gives CDR1 SGHRS, CDR2 YFSETQ. With 1 base removed from V and 4 bases from J, the gap between germline ends came to 9 bases. The CDR3 loop reads CASSLTGLGNTIYF. CDR3 sequence (DNA): TGCGCCAGCAGCTTGACAGGGTTAGGAAACACCATATATTTT.